This TCR beta chain was identified during a study of shared clonotypes between healthy human individuals. Study background: CD4 naive cells filled three plates per donor, CD4 memory three, CD8 naive two and CD8 memory one. Study-level results: Sharing across four donors was seen in around 5.1% of naive CD4 clonotypes. Apart from blood, nothing was sampled; tissue repertoires likely differ.

The length of the CDR3 is 15 residues. From germline, CDR1 is MNHNY and CDR2 SVGAGI (reference sequence). V was trimmed by 6 bases and J by 3 bases, leaving 18 bases between them. As to this clone: Its antigen is currently unknown.

Some clones are missing from TCRdb's copy, which holds only in-frame ones; the method was immunoSEQ multiplex PCR. The sample holds about 770,000 clones, over 55% seen once. The chain has TRBV6-6 and TRBJ2-7, with D perhaps TRBD2 (5 bases). This sequence originates from a woman under 40 in good health. Sequenced sample: memory CD4+ T cells sorted from blood. Subset defined: CD45RA-negative fraction. For the CDR3, the DNA is TGTGCCAGCAGCACTATAACCCGGACTGGCTACGAGCAGTACTTC. As protein: CASSTITRTGYEQYF.